Given below is one TCR beta chain in context. Libraries were prepared by immunoSEQ multiplex PCR; TCRdb keeps only in-frame clonotypes and omits some of them. The table includes about 120,000 clones, 87% detected once. This entry comes from a study of T cell responses to AZD1222 COVID-19 vaccine. This CDR3 has 13 residues. The germline gives CDR1 SGHDT, CDR2 YYEEEE. The V end was cut by 4 bases, the J end by 3 bases, with 10 bases between. The specimen was peripheral blood, collected on day 0 of AZD1222 vaccination. V gene TRBV5-6 combines with J gene TRBJ1-1, with no clear D. The source of this sequence is an adult in good health. The CDR3 DNA reads as TGTGCCAGCAGCCTTTCAGCCCACACTGAAGCTTTCTTT. Translating gives CASSLSAHTEAFF. The full variable domain, its missing parts supplied by reference TRBV5-6 and TRBJ1-1, is DAGVTQSPTHLIKTRGQQVTLRCSPKSGHDTVSWYQQALGQGPQFIFQYYEEEERQRGNFPDRFSGHQFPNYSSELNVNALLLGDSALYLCASSLSAHTEAFFGQGTRLTVV.